The 16 T cell receptor beta chains in this list originate from one sample, sequenced in a study of cytomegalovirus exposure and HLA in healthy donors (dated by TCRdb to 2015 to 2018). Libraries were made using the immunoSEQ multiplex PCR assay. For the multiplex PCR, a mixture combining 60 forward primers for TCR Vbeta segments and 13 reverse primers for TCR Jbeta segments was used. TCRdb carries this immuneACCESS record with in-frame sequences only. Its versions omit some clonotypes, under half of them owing to an unresolved V gene in the studies checked, with the rest unexplained. The sample table lists 200,000 or so clones, around 85% of them with a count of one. Clones ranked in the top ten supply about 0.23% of the sample. Sequenced material: PBMCs. All receptors come from a girl aged 2 to 10 in good health and CMV-seronegative.

In its sample, this clone was seen once. The chain employs TRBV27 and TRBJ2-7; a weak D match, TRBD1 (6 bases). In germline, CDR1 is MNHEY, CDR2 SMNVEV (reference sequence). The CDR3 is 11 residues long. V lost 6 bases and J lost 6, with 9 bases in between. The CDR3 is CASRQGSEQYF. The DNA of the CDR3 is TGTGCCAGCAGACAGGGATCCGAGCAGTACTTC.

This clone appeared a single time. The V gene is TRBV6-5, the J gene TRBJ2-5; the D gene is possibly TRBD1 (6 bases). The CDR3 length is 15 residues. V shed 1 base and J shed 2 bases, with 11 bases lying between them. Looked up from germline, CDR1 is MNHEY and CDR2 is SVGAGI. In DNA form, the CDR3 reads TGTGCCAGCAGTTACTTCAGGACAGATCAAGAGACCCAGTACTTC. It codes for CASSYFRTDQETQYF.

In this sample, this clone turned up once. The rearrangement uses TRBV2 and TRBJ2-2; 10 bases map to TRBD1. CDR1 SNHLY and CDR2 FYNNEI come from the germline V gene. With V trimmed by 5 bases and J by 7 bases, 4 bases remained unmatched. The CDR3 length is 14 residues. CDR3 bases: TGTGCCAGCAGTCTTGACAGGGGGCACGGGGAGCTGTTTTTT. Amino acid sequence: CASSLDRGHGELFF. Full variable domain (outside the CDR3, taken from reference TRBV2 and TRBJ2-2): EPEVTQTPSHQVTQMGQEVILRCVPISNHLYFYWYRQILGQKVEFLVSFYNNEISEKSEIFDDQFSVERPDGSNFTLKIRSTKLEDSAMYFCASSLDRGHGELFFGEGSRLTVL.

The V and J genes are TRBV7-2 and TRBJ2-3, with D possibly matching TRBD1 (6 bases). From germline, CDR1 is SGHTA and CDR2 FQGNSA. V was clipped by 4 bases and J by 4 bases, with 6 bases between them. The CDR3 contains 12 residues. CDR3 residues: CASSYRADTQYF. The CDR3 coding sequence is TGTGCCAGCAGCTACAGGGCAGATACGCAGTATTTT.

This chain uses TRBV28 with TRBJ1-1, with D maybe TRBD1 (5 bases). Germline-derived CDR1 and CDR2 are MDHEN and SYDVKM. V was clipped by 6 bases and J by 4 bases, with 12 bases between them. The CDR3 has 13 amino acids. The CDR3: CASRGLASTEAFF. The CDR3 DNA is TGTGCCAGCAGGGGACTTGCGAGCACTGAAGCTTTCTTT. Based on the CDR3 plus reference TRBV28 and TRBJ1-1, the full variable domain is DVKVTQSSRYLVKRTGEKVFLECVQDMDHENMFWYRQDPGLGLRLIYFSYDVKMKEKGDIPEGYSVSREKKERFSLILESASTNQTSMYLCASRGLASTEAFFGQGTRLTVV.

The chain couples TRBV2 to TRBJ2-3; the D gene is possibly TRBD1 (5 bases). CDR1 SNHLY and CDR2 FYNNEI come from the germline V gene. The CDR3 contains 14 residues. V lost 1 base and J lost 11, with 16 bases in between. CDR3 protein: CASSEEGRPDKQYF. CDR3 nucleotide sequence: TGTGCCAGCAGTGAAGAAGGAAGACCGGACAAGCAGTATTTT.

A note on this clone: This sample includes further DNA sequences coding for the same CDR3. The chain links TRBV19 to TRBJ2-5; 9 positions agree with TRBD1. V gave up 5 bases and J gave up 5 bases; unmatched junction bases: 3. Germline assignment: CDR1 LNHDA and CDR2 SQIVND (reference sequence). The CDR3 sequence is 13 residues long. CDR3 DNA sequence: TGTGCCAGTAGTCGGACAGGGGTTGAGACCCAGTACTTC. Encoded protein: CASSRTGVETQYF.

The chain carries TRBV6-5 and TRBJ2-3, with 10 bases identical to TRBD1. Germline V gene data show CDR1 as MNHEY and CDR2 as SVGAGI. With 4 bases clipped from V and 2 bases from J, the junction kept 3 bases outside the gene matches. The CDR3 has 15 residues. The CDR3 loop is CASSSTGGNTDTQYF. The CDR3 DNA is TGTGCCAGCAGTTCGACAGGGGGCAACACAGATACGCAGTATTTT.

This rearrangement joins TRBV5-8 to TRBJ1-5, with TRBD1 matching 8 bases. The J segment lost 3 bases and the V segment lost 0 bases, leaving 5 bases of the junction unmatched. This CDR3 contains 16 residues. From germline, CDR1 is SGHTS and CDR2 YDEGEE. The CDR3 sequence is CASSLDGQGLNQPQHF. The CDR3, as DNA: TGTGCCAGCAGCTTGGACGGACAGGGCCTCAATCAGCCCCAGCATTTT.

The table lists this clone with a few counts. The chain recombines TRBV6-7 with TRBJ2-5, with TRBD2 as a possible D gene (6 bases). TRBV6-7 is classed as an ORF, of uncertain function. The CDR3 is 13 residues long. Trimming shortened V by 6 bases and J by 5 bases, and 13 bases separated the two germline ends. CDR3 nucleotide sequence: TGTGCCAGCAGGCCGCGGGATGGGGAGACCCAGTACTTC. The encoded protein is CASRPRDGETQYF.

This clone has just a few counts. V is TRBV6-4 and J is TRBJ2-3; 9 nucleotides align to TRBD2. After removal of 10 bases from V and 1 base from J, the junction contained 6 bases not matched to a gene. The CDR3 consists of 14 residues. Germline V gene sequence: CDR1 MRHNA, CDR2 SNTAGT. The CDR3 here is CATSGLARTDTQYF. The CDR3 region has the DNA TGTGCCACTTCGGGACTAGCCCGCACAGATACGCAGTATTTT.

The gene calls are TRBV5-1 and TRBJ1-1, with 9 bases fitting TRBD1. The CDR3 loop spans 14 amino acids. Trimming at V came to 3 bases and at J to 1 base, leaving 1 base not matched to a gene. Germline V gene sequence: CDR1 SGHRS, CDR2 YFSETQ. As DNA, the CDR3 is TGCGCCAGCAGCTGGGGACAGGGGAACACTGAAGCTTTCTTT. It translates to CASSWGQGNTEAFF.

V gene TRBV5-1 combines with J gene TRBJ1-2, with D perhaps matching TRBD1 (5 bases). From germline, CDR1 is SGHRS and CDR2 YFSETQ. V was pared by 4 bases and J by 4 bases, with 17 bases between. The CDR3 covers 15 residues. The CDR3 sequence is CASSLRTGGGYGYTF. DNA for the CDR3: TGCGCCAGCAGCCTCCGGACGGGGGGAGGCTATGGCTACACCTTC.

V usage is TRBV15 and J usage is TRBJ1-1; D not certain. The V gene's germline CDR1 is LNHNV and CDR2 YYDKDF (reference sequence). The CDR3 has 12 amino acids. V was cut by 1 base and J by 6 bases, with 6 bases left in between. The CDR3 loop is CATSRAPAEAFF. CDR3 DNA: TGTGCCACCAGCAGAGCCCCAGCTGAAGCTTTCTTT.

V gene TRBV5-1 combines with J gene TRBJ1-1; the match to TRBD1 covers 8 bases. This CDR3 region has 15 residues. The germline CDR1 and CDR2 sequences are SGHRS and YFSETQ. The junction had 6 bases not matched to a gene; V was cut back by 1 base and J by 4 bases. The CDR3 region is CASSLITGGSTEAFF. Here the CDR3 DNA reads TGCGCCAGCAGCTTGATCACAGGGGGAAGCACTGAAGCTTTCTTT.

This clone was recorded a few times. The chain is built from TRBV5-1 and TRBJ1-2, with a weak D call TRBD1 (5 bases). V was clipped by 0 bases and J by 4 bases, with 13 bases between them. CDR3 length equals 15 residues. Germline V lookup: CDR1 SGHRS, CDR2 YFSETQ. CDR3 DNA sequence: TGCGCCAGCAGCTTGGATTCGGCAGGGATCTATGGCTACACCTTC. Translating it yields CASSLDSAGIYGYTF.